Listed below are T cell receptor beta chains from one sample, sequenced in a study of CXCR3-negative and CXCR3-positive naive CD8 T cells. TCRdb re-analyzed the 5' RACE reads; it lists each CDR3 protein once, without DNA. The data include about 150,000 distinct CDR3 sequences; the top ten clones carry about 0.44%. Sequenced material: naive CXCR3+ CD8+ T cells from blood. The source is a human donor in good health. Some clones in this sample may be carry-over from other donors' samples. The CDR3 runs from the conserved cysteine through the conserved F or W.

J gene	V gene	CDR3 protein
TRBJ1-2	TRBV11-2	CASSLRDSVGYTF
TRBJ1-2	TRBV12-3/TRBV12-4	CASSFLPVYGCTF
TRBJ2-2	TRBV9	CASSAGQGYAGELFF
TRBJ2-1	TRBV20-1	CSARGGQGFNNEQFF
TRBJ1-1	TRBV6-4	CASSDSFGGNTEAFF
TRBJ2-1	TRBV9	CASSVAGGSGEQFF
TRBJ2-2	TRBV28	CASSRLASGTTGELFF
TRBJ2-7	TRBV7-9	CASSLSNMRTEQYF
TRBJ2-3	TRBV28	CASRPTSGSVPSTDTQYF
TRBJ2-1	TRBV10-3	CAISEVNEQFF
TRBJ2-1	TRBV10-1	CASSETVLKTPRDNEQFF
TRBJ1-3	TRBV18	CANSPPEPGTSGNTIYF
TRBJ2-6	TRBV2	CASRPFSGANVLTF
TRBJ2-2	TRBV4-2	CASSQEGGTMNTGELFF
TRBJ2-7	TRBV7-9	CASSPDGTPLIEQYF
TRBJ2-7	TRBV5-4	CASSLGPSGVSYEQYF
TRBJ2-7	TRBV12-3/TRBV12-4	CASRQGFEQYF
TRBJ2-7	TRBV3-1	CASSQEQTVSYEQYF
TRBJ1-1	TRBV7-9	CASTLPPNPEAFF
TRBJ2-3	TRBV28	CASTLLREGTDTQYF
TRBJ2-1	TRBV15	CATSRAGETNEQFF
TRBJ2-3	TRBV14	CASSLDSKIGTDTQYF